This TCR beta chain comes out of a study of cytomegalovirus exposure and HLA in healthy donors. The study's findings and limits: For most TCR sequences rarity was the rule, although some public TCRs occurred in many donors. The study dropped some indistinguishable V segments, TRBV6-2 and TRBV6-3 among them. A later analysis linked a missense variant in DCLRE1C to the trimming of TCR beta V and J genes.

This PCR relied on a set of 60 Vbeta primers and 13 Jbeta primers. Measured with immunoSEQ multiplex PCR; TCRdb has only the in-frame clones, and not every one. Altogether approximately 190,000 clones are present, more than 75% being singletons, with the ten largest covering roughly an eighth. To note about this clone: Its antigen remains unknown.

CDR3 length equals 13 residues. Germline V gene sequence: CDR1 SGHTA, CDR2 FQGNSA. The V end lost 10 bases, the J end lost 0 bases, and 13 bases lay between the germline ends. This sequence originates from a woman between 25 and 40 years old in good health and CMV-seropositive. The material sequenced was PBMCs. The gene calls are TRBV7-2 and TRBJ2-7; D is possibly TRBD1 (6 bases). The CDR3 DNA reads TGTGCCACCTCCCGGACAGACTCCTACGAGCAGTACTTC. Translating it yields CATSRTDSYEQYF. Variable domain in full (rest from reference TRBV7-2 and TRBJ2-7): GAGVSQSPSNKVTEKGKDVELRCDPISGHTALYWYRQSLGQGLEFLIYFQGNSAPDKSGLPSDRFSAERTGGSVSTLTIQRTQQEDSAVYLCATSRTDSYEQYFGPGTRLTVT.